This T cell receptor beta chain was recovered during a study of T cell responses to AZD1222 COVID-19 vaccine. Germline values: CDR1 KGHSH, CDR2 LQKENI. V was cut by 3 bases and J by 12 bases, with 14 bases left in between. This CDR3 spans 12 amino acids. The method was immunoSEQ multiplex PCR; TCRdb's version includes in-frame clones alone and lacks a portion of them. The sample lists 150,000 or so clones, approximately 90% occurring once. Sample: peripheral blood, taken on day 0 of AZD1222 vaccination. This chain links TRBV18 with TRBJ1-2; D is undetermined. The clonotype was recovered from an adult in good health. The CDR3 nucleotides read TGTGCCAGCTCACCTGGAGAGGAAGAAAACACCTTC. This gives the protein CASSPGEEENTF.